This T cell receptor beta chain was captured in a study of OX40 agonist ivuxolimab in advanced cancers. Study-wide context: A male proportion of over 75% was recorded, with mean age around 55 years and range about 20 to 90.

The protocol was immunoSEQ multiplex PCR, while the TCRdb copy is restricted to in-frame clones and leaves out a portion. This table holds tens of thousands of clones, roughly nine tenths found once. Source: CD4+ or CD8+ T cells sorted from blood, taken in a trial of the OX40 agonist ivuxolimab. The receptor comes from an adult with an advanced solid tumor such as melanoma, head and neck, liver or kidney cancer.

CDR3 in DNA: TGTGCCAGCCACGGACCTGGGGCGGGGAACACTGAAGCTTTCTTT. Translating gives CASHGPGAGNTEAFF. This rearrangement joins TRBV28 to TRBJ1-1; possibly TRBD1 for D (5 bases). The CDR3 consists of 15 residues. The germline CDR1 and CDR2 sequences are MDHEN and SYDVKM. Trimming stripped 8 bases from V and 1 base from J, with 17 bases between.